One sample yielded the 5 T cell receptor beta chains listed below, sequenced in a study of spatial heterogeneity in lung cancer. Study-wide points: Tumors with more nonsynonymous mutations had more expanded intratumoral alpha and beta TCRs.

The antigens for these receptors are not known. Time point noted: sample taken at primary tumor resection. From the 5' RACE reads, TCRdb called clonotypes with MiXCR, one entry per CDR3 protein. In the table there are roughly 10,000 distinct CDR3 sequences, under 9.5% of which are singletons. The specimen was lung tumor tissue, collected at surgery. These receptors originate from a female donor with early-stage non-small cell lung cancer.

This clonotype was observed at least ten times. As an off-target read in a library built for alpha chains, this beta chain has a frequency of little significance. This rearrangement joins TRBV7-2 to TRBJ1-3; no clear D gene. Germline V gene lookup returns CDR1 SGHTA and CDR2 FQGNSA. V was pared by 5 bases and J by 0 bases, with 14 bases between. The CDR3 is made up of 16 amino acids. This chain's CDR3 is CASSRQMTGSGNTIYF. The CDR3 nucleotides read TGTGCCAGCAGCAGGCAAATGACGGGCTCTGGAAACACCATATATTTT.

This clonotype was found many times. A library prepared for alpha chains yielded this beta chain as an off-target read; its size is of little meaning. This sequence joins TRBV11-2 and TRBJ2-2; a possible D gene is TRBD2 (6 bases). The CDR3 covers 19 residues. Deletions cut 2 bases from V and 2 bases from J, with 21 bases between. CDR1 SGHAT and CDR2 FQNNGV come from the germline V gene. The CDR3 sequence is CASSLMSGPGTPNTGELFF. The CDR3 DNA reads TGTGCCAGCAGCTTAATGTCGGGCCCGGGGACTCCTAACACCGGGGAGCTGTTTTTT.

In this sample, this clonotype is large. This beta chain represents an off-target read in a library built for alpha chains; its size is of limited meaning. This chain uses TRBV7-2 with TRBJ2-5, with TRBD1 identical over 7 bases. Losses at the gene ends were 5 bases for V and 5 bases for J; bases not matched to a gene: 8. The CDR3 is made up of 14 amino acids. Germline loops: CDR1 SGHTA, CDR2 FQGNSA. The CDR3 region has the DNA TGTGCCAGCAGCCCTAACAGGGGCAAGGAGACCCAGTACTTC. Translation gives CASSPNRGKETQYF.

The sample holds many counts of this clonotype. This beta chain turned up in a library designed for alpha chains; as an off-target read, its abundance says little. The CDR3: CSGGGGTGINEQYF. In nucleotides, the CDR3 is TGCAGTGGGGGCGGAGGGACAGGGATCAACGAGCAGTACTTC. The genes are TRBV20-1 and TRBJ2-7; TRBD1 matches at 9 bases. The CDR3 extends over 14 amino acids. In germline, CDR1 is DFQATT, CDR2 SNEGSKA (reference sequence). The J segment lost 5 bases and the V segment lost 7 bases, leaving 12 bases of the junction unmatched.

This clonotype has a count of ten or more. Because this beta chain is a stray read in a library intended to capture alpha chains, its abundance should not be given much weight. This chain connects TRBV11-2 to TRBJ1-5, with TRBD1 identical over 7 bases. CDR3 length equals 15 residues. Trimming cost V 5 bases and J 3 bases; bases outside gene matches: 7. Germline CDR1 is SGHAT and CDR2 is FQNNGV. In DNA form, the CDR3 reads TGTGCCAGCAGCCCCACAGGGGCACTCAATCAGCCCCAGCATTTT. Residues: CASSPTGALNQPQHF. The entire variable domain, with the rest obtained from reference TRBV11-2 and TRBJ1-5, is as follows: EAGVAQSPRYKIIEKRQSVAFWCNPISGHATLYWYQQILGQGPKLLIQFQNNGVVDDSQLPKDRFSAERLKGVDSTLKIQPAKLEDSAVYLCASSPTGALNQPQHFGDGTRLSIL.